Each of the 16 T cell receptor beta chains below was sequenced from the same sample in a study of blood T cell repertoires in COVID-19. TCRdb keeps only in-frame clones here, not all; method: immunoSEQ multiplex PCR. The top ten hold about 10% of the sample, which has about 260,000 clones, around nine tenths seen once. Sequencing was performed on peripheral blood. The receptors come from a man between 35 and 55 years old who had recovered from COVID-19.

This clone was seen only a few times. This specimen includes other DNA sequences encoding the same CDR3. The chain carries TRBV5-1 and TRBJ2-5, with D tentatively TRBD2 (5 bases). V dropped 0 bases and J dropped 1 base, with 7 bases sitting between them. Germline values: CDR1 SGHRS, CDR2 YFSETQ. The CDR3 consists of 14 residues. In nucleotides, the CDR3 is TGCGCCAGCAGCTTGGGGAGCGGCCAAGAGACCCAGTACTTC. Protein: CASSLGSGQETQYF.

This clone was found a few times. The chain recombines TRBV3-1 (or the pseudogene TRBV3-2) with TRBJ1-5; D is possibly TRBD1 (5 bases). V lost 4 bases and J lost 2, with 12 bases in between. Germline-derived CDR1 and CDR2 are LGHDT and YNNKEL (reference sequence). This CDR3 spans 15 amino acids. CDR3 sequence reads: CASSLGRGGNQPQHF. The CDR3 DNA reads TGTGCCAGCAGCCTCGGGAGGGGTGGCAATCAGCCCCAGCATTTT.

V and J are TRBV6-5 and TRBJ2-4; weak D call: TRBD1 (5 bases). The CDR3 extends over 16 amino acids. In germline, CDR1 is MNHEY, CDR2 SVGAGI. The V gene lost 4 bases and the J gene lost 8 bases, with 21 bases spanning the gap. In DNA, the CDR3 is TGTGCCAGCAGTTCCGTGTCCGGCCAGGGCAGGGACATTCAGTACTTC. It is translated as CASSSVSGQGRDIQYF.

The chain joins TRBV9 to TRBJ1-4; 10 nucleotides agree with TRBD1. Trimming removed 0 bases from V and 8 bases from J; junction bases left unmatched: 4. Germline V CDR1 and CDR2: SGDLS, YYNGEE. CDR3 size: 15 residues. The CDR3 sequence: CASSVGDRGGEKLFF. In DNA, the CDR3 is TGTGCCAGCAGCGTAGGGGACAGGGGTGGGGAAAAACTGTTTTTT. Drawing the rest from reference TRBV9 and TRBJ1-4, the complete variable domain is DSGVTQTPKHLITATGQRVTLRCSPRSGDLSVYWYQQSLDQGLQFLIQYYNGEERAKGNILERFSAQQFPDLHSELNLSSLELGDSALYFCASSVGDRGGEKLFFGSGTQLSVL.

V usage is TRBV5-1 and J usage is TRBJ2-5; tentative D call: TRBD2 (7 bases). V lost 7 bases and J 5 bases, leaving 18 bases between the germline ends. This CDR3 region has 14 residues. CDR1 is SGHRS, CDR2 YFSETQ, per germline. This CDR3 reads CASSPRGARETQYF. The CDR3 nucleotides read TGCGCCAGCTCACCCCGGGGGGCGCGGGAGACCCAGTACTTC.

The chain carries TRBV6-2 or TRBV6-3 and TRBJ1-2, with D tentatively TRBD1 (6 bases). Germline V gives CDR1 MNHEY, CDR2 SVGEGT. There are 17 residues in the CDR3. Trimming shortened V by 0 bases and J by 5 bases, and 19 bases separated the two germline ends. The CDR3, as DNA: TGTGCCAGCAGTTACTCGTCGTTAGCTACAGGGCGATATGGCTACACCTTC. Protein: CASSYSSLATGRYGYTF.

CDR3 in DNA: TGCGCCAGCAGTGAGCCGTCACAGGGAACTGAAGCTTTCTTT. Protein: CASSEPSQGTEAFF. The rearrangement joins TRBV10-2 to TRBJ1-1; a possible D gene is TRBD1 (6 bases). The length of the CDR3 is 14 residues. Looked up from germline, CDR1 is WSHSY and CDR2 is SAAADI. V was trimmed by 2 bases and J by 5 bases, leaving 12 bases between them.

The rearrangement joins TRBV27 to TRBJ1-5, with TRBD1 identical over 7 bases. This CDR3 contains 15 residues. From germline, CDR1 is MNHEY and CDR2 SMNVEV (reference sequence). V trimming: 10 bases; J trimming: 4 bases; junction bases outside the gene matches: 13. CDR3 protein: CATSRRQGVNQPQHF. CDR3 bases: TGTGCCACCTCAAGGAGGCAGGGGGTAAATCAGCCCCAGCATTTT.

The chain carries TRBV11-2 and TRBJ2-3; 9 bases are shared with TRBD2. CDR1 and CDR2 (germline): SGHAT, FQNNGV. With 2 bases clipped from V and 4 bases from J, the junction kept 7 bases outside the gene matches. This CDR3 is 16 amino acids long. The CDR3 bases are TGTGCCAGCAGCTTAAGTCTAGCGGGGTCGGCAGATACGCAGTATTTT. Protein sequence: CASSLSLAGSADTQYF.

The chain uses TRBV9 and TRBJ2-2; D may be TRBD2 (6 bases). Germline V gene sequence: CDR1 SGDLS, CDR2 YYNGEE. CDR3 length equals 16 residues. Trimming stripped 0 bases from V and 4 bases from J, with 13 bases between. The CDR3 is CASSVGSLARTGELFF. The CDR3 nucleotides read TGTGCCAGCAGCGTAGGGTCTCTAGCGCGCACCGGGGAGCTGTTTTTT.

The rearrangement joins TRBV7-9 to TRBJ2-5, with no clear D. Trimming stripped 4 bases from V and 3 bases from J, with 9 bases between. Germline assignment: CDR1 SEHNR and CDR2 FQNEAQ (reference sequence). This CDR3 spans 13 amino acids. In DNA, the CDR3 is TGTGCCAGCAGCTCGACACAAGAAGAGACCCAGTACTTC. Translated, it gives CASSSTQEETQYF.

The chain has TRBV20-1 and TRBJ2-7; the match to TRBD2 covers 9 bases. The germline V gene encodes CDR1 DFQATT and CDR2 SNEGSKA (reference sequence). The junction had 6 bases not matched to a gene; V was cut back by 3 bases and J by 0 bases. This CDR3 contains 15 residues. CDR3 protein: CSASAAGGSSYEQYF. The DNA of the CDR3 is TGCAGTGCTAGTGCAGCGGGAGGAAGCTCCTACGAGCAGTACTTC.

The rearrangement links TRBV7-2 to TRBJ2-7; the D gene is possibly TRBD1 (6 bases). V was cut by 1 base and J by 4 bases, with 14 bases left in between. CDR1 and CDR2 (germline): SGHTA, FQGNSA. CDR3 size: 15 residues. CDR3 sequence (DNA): TGTGCCAGCAGCTTAGAGGGCAGGGGTTTATACGAGCAGTACTTC. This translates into CASSLEGRGLYEQYF.

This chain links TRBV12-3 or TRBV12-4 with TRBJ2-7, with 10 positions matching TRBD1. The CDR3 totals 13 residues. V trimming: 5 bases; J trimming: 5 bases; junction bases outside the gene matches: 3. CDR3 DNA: TGTGCCAGCAGTCTAGGGACAGGGGACGAGCAGTACTTC. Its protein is CASSLGTGDEQYF.

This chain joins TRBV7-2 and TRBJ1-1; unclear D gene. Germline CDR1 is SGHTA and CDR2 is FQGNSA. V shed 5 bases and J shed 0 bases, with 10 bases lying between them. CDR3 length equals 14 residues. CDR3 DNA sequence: TGTGCCAGCAGCCTCTGGCAGATGAACACTGAAGCTTTCTTT. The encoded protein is CASSLWQMNTEAFF.

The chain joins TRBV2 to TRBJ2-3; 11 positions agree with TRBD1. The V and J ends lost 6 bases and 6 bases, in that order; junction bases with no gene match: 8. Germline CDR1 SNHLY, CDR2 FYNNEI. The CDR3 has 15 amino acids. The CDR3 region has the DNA TGTGCCAGCAGGCCGGACAGGGGGCGCGGGGATACGCAGTATTTT. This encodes CASRPDRGRGDTQYF.